Below are 5 T cell receptor beta chains sequenced from a single sample in a study of cytomegalovirus exposure and HLA in healthy donors. PCR employed 60 Vbeta and 13 Jbeta primers. Method: immunoSEQ multiplex PCR; TCRdb's copy keeps in-frame clones and lacks some. The data show some 110,000 clones, around 77% seen once. The sample was PBMCs. Receptor source: a woman aged 40 to 49 in good health and CMV-seropositive.

In its sample, this clone was seen once. The rearrangement joins TRBV11-2 to TRBJ2-7; weak D call: TRBD1 (5 bases). Germline CDR1 reads SGHAT; CDR2 reads FQNNGV. CDR3 length equals 15 residues. The V and J ends lost 2 bases and 5 bases respectively, with 16 bases between them. CDR3 sequence: CASSLPPRVSHEQYF. DNA of the CDR3: TGTGCCAGCAGCTTACCCCCCAGGGTTTCCCACGAGCAGTACTTC. Together with reference TRBV11-2 and TRBJ2-7, the CDR3 gives the full variable domain: EAGVAQSPRYKIIEKRQSVAFWCNPISGHATLYWYQQILGQGPKLLIQFQNNGVVDDSQLPKDRFSAERLKGVDSTLKIQPAKLEDSAVYLCASSLPPRVSHEQYFGPGTRLTVT.

This chain joins TRBV5-1 and TRBJ2-3; possibly TRBD1 for D (6 bases). The V end was cut by 5 bases, the J end by 9 bases, with 19 bases between. The length of the CDR3 is 14 residues. The germline CDR1 and CDR2 sequences are SGHRS and YFSETQ. The CDR3 loop reads CASRRESARGTQYF. The CDR3 nucleotides are TGCGCCAGCAGAAGGGAGTCCGCTAGGGGGACGCAGTATTTT.

The V call is TRBV7-6, the J call TRBJ2-7, with a weak D call TRBD2 (6 bases). Germline loops: CDR1 SGHVS, CDR2 FNYEAQ. The CDR3 sequence is 14 residues long. V lost 1 base and J 4 bases, leaving 11 bases between the germline ends. The CDR3 DNA reads TGTGCCAGCAGCTTAGATGCCGGGGGTTACGAGCAGTACTTC. It specifies CASSLDAGGYEQYF.

This clone was detected only a few times. The V and J genes are TRBV6-4 and TRBJ2-3; 8 nucleotides match TRBD2. Germline V gives CDR1 MRHNA, CDR2 SNTAGT. The CDR3 loop spans 16 amino acids. Unmatched junction bases numbered 4, after V lost 0 bases and J lost 2 bases. CDR3 DNA sequence: TGTGCCAGCAGTGACTCGGCTAGCGGGTCCACAGATACGCAGTATTTT. This translates into CASSDSASGSTDTQYF.

The chain is built from TRBV11-2 and TRBJ1-1, with D possibly being TRBD1 (6 bases). Trimming left V 6 bases short and J 5 bases short, with 19 bases between. The CDR3 contains 15 residues. Germline CDR1 reads SGHAT; CDR2 reads FQNNGV. CDR3 DNA sequence: TGTGCCAGCAGACGACTTTGGGGGGGCAGGACTGAAGCTTTCTTT. Protein product: CASRRLWGGRTEAFF.